Following are 16 T cell receptor beta chains from one sample sequenced in a study of blood T cells in healthy people across ages. A sample-barcoded 5' primer and a J-beta primer mix were used in a second PCR of about 7 to 12 cycles. One entry per CDR3 protein results from TCRdb running MiXCR on the 5' RACE reads. The sample records roughly 1.4 million distinct CDR3 sequences, 59% being singletons. Sequenced input: blood. These receptor sequences come from a man between 18 and 35 years old in good health.

The chain is built from TRBV27 and TRBJ2-4; TRBD1 aligns across 10 bases. The end of the DNA is better explained by TRBJ2-7, so the J call may be wrong. This CDR3 is built from 15 residues. CDR1 MNHEY and CDR2 SMNVEV come from the germline V gene (reference sequence). The CDR3 sequence: CASRTTGQGSYEQYF. The CDR3 DNA reads TGTGCCAGCCGAACCACGGGACAGGGGAGTTACGAGCAGTACTTC.

The chain has TRBV6-5 and TRBJ1-6; 7 nucleotides align to TRBD1. CDR3 size: 16 residues. V lost 2 bases to trimming and J lost 10 bases; unmatched junction nucleotides: 11. Per the germline V gene, CDR1 is MNHEY and CDR2 is SVGAGI. CDR3 region: CASSYGLPPGGSPLHF. For the CDR3, the DNA is TGTGCCAGCAGTTACGGCCTCCCCCCAGGGGGGTCACCCCTCCACTTT.

This chain uses TRBV11-2 with TRBJ2-7; no definite D call. This CDR3 has 13 amino acids. Looked up from germline, CDR1 is SGHAT and CDR2 is FQNNGV. V was shortened by 6 bases and J by 0 bases, with 9 bases between the two germline ends. DNA for the CDR3: TGTGCCAGCAGAGAAAGCAACTCCTACGAGCAGTACTTC. It is translated as CASRESNSYEQYF.

In this sample, this clonotype turned up a few times. V usage is TRBV4-1 and J usage is TRBJ2-1; no firm D call. CDR3 length: 15 residues. Trimming took off 4 bases at V and 5 bases at J, with 15 bases between the two ends. Germline V gene data show CDR1 as MGHRA and CDR2 as YSYEKL. Written as DNA, the CDR3 is TGCGCCAGCAGCCTCCCCCTGGGCAGTAACAATGAGCAGTTCTTC. This codes for CASSLPLGSNNEQFF.

There are a few counts of this clonotype. V usage is TRBV29-1 and J usage is TRBJ2-5; possibly TRBD2 for D (6 bases). Germline-derived CDR1 and CDR2 are SQVTM and ANQGSEA. V lost 3 bases to trimming and J lost 4 bases, with 9 bases between them. The CDR3 is made up of 12 amino acids. The CDR3 DNA reads TGCAGCGTTGAGCGGGGAGGAGAGACCCAGTACTTC. It is translated as CSVERGGETQYF. Complete variable domain (other parts from reference TRBV29-1 and TRBJ2-5): SAVISQKPSRDICQRGTSLTIQCQVDSQVTMMFWYRQQPGQSLTLIATANQGSEATYESGFVIDKFPISRPNLTFSTLTVSNMSPEDSSIYLCSVERGGETQYFGPGTRLLVL.

This clonotype was seen only once. The chain uses TRBV27 and TRBJ2-3, with D possibly being TRBD2 (6 bases). The length of the CDR3 is 15 residues. V was trimmed by 6 bases and J by 2 bases, leaving 15 bases between them. In germline, CDR1 is MNHEY, CDR2 SMNVEV (reference sequence). The CDR3 loop reads CASSPSGVPTDTQYF. CDR3 DNA: TGTGCCAGCAGCCCATCGGGGGTCCCCACAGATACGCAGTATTTT.

The chain carries TRBV29-1 and TRBJ2-1; D gene ambiguous. Trimming removed 0 bases at V and 5 bases at J, with 8 bases between. CDR3 length equals 13 residues. Germline CDR1 reads SQVTM; CDR2 reads ANQGSEA. The CDR3 sequence: CSVEDRADNEQFF. Here the CDR3 DNA reads TGCAGCGTTGAAGATCGAGCTGACAATGAGCAGTTCTTC.

CDR3 sequence: CASMMGQTGRGSQETQYF. CDR3 coding DNA: TGTGCCAGCATGATGGGCCAAACAGGGAGAGGGAGCCAAGAGACCCAGTACTTC. V and J are TRBV6-1 and TRBJ2-5; TRBD1 is a possible D gene (6 bases). Germline values: CDR1 MNHNS, CDR2 SASEGT. Deletions cut 7 bases from V and 1 base from J, with 25 bases between. The CDR3 length is 18 residues.

This clonotype was seen only a few times. At one end the junction does not follow the germline gene, possibly because of a read error. J is TRBJ2-3 and V is TRBV24-1; 8 nucleotides agree with TRBD2. Germline CDR1 KGHDR, CDR2 SFDVKD. This CDR3 spans 16 amino acids. CDR3 region: CATSDSRREDTDTQYF. In DNA form, the CDR3 reads TGTGCTACCAGTGATTCGAGGCGGGAGGACACAGATACGCAGTATTTT.

The gene calls are TRBV6-5 and TRBJ2-2; D may match TRBD1 or TRBD2 (5 bases each). V was clipped by 6 bases and J by 10 bases, with 21 bases between them. Germline lookup yields CDR1 MNHEY and CDR2 SVGAGI. This CDR3 is built from 15 residues. The CDR3 DNA follows: TGTGCCAGCAGACACGGGACGGCTGTTTATACGGAGCTGTTTTTT. Protein: CASRHGTAVYTELFF.

The chain recombines TRBV3-1 with TRBJ2-1; D gene ambiguous. The V gene's germline CDR1 is LGHDT and CDR2 YNNKEL (reference sequence). The V and J ends lost 5 bases and 6 bases respectively, with 8 bases between them. The CDR3 totals 12 residues. CDR3 sequence (DNA): TGTGCCAGCAGCTCACCCCTCAATGAGCAGTTCTTC. It specifies CASSSPLNEQFF.

The chain is built from TRBV9 and TRBJ2-7; 8 bases fit TRBD2. Trimming removed 9 bases from V and 2 bases from J; junction bases left unmatched: 10. CDR3 length equals 14 residues. CDR1 is SGDLS and CDR2 is YYNGEE in the germline V gene. The CDR3 here is CATTLAGPTYEQYF. The CDR3 region has the DNA TGTGCCACCACTTTAGCGGGACCCACCTACGAGCAGTACTTC.

The J gene is TRBJ1-4, the V gene TRBV6-1, with 7 bases aligning to TRBD1. Germline V gene lookup returns CDR1 MNHNS and CDR2 SASEGT. There are 12 residues in the CDR3. V shed 4 bases, J shed 10 bases, and the junction held 3 bases outside the gene matches. Written as DNA, the CDR3 is TGTGCCAGCAGTGTCCACAGGGGAAAACTGTTTTTT. It yields the protein CASSVHRGKLFF.

The chain has TRBV2 and TRBJ2-3; perhaps TRBD2 as D (6 bases). Trimming left V 5 bases short and J 1 base short, with 13 bases between. The CDR3 consists of 15 residues. Germline CDR1 is SNHLY and CDR2 is FYNNEI. Here the CDR3 DNA reads TGTGCCAGCAGTTTTCGGGCTAGCGGCACAGATACGCAGTATTTT. It codes for CASSFRASGTDTQYF. Using reference TRBV2 and TRBJ2-3 for the parts outside the CDR3, the full variable domain is EPEVTQTPSHQVTQMGQEVILRCVPISNHLYFYWYRQILGQKVEFLVSFYNNEISEKSEIFDDQFSVERPDGSNFTLKIRSTKLEDSAMYFCASSFRASGTDTQYFGPGTRLTVL.

This clonotype appeared a single time. This sequence joins TRBV7-9 and TRBJ1-2; D is unresolved. In germline, CDR1 is SEHNR, CDR2 FQNEAQ (reference sequence). V was trimmed by 1 base and J by 5 bases, leaving 8 bases between them. CDR3 length equals 13 residues. The CDR3 spells CASSLVGRYGYTF. The CDR3 DNA is TGTGCCAGCAGCTTAGTGGGCCGATATGGCTACACCTTC.

This clonotype is a singleton in its sample. V is TRBV4-3 and J is TRBJ2-5; D gene unclear. Germline V gene sequence: CDR1 LGHNA, CDR2 YSLEER. The CDR3 is 10 residues long. Between the trimmed V and J ends, which lost 9 bases and 5 bases, there was a span of 7 bases. The CDR3 sequence is CARRRETQYF. CDR3 nucleotides: TGCGCCAGAAGAAGGGAGACCCAGTACTTC.